Listed below are T cell receptor beta chains from one sample, sequenced in a study of T cells in Graves' hyperthyroidism and ophthalmopathy. TCRdb processed the multiplex PCR reads anew with MiXCR; each CDR3 protein has one entry. The sample lists some 600,000 distinct CDR3 sequences, approximately 15% occurring once. Specimen: blood. The source is a woman aged 30 to 39 with Graves' hyperthyroidism that later progressed to Graves' ophthalmopathy. The CDR3 runs from the conserved cysteine through the conserved F or W.

TRBV7-9	TRBJ1-5	CASSLETDNQPQHF
TRBV29-1	TRBJ1-4	CSALGGTANEKLFF
TRBV5-6	TRBJ2-7	CASSHRDRGSYEQYF
TRBV6-5	TRBJ1-6	CASSYSASSPLHF
TRBV12-5	TRBJ2-7	CASGSGQGAYEQYF
TRBV5-1	TRBJ1-1	CASSGGGGRTEAFF
TRBV20-1	TRBJ1-1	CSALGQTEAFF
TRBV20-1	TRBJ2-7	CSAPSEKSPYEQYF
TRBV30	TRBJ2-1	CAWSRLAGVYEQFF
TRBV7-7	TRBJ2-1	CASSLGSPGGQSVSVQFF
TRBV6-5	TRBJ1-1	CASSYGEGVTEAFF
TRBV2	TRBJ1-5	CASSWTDSNQPQHF
TRBV30	TRBJ1-2	CAWSLRTGGLQGYGYTF
TRBV20-1	TRBJ2-3	CSASGSSSTDTQYF
TRBV5-1	TRBJ2-1	CASSLAGRENEQFF
TRBV28	TRBJ1-1	CASRGWGSHTEAFF
TRBV5-1	TRBJ1-1	CASSTQGVLHTEAFF
TRBV5-4	TRBJ2-1	CASSDTNYNEQFF
TRBV6-2/TRBV6-3	TRBJ2-4	CASTPLGRGAKNIQYF
TRBV27	TRBJ2-7	CASSPLIQGEEQYF
TRBV5-1	TRBJ2-7	CASSLGGDLLYEQYF
TRBV5-8	TRBJ2-5	CASSLSLTLYQETQYF
TRBV11-2	TRBJ2-2	CASSRLLGGSGTGELFF
TRBV29-1	TRBJ1-1	CSGGRENTEAFF
TRBV11-3	TRBJ2-1	CASAGYNEQFF
TRBV18	TRBJ1-2	CASSPLDGTGGYGYTF
TRBV30	TRBJ2-5	CAWSVPGRAKETQYF
TRBV2	TRBJ1-2	CASSEAYGYTF
TRBV12-3/TRBV12-4	TRBJ2-1	CASSRNRMDEQFF
TRBV29-1	TRBJ2-5	CSVSGGGQETQYF
TRBV11-3	TRBJ2-5	CASSTQGTEETQYF
TRBV28	TRBJ2-5	CASSSYSGSGETQYF
TRBV27	TRBJ2-2	CATRPQIGGGELFF
TRBV6-2/TRBV6-3	TRBJ1-2	CASSTAPNRAGYTF
TRBV6-1	TRBJ2-2	CASSPRRRTYTGELFF
TRBV25-1	TRBJ1-1	CASSVLHGDSEGAFF
TRBV11-2	TRBJ2-7	CASSLWVGEQYF
TRBV29-1	TRBJ2-1	CSVLGQGPYNEQFF
TRBV25-1	TRBJ1-4	CASSEFAAGNEKLFF
TRBV7-6	TRBJ2-2	CASSFPAGELFF
TRBV5-6	TRBJ1-2	CASSLAGTGDGYTF
TRBV7-9	TRBJ2-5	CVSSLAGTSGDQETQYF
TRBV10-2	TRBJ1-2	CASMREQGDGYTF
TRBV5-1	TRBJ2-7	CASSLDSGAYEQYF
TRBV5-1	TRBJ2-2	CASSFGGGGNTGELFF
TRBV20-1	TRBJ2-7	CSARQSSDMFYEQYF
TRBV11-1	TRBJ1-2	CASSLEGITNYGYTF
TRBV25-1	TRBJ1-1	CASRGGSGTGVNTEAFF
TRBV12-3/TRBV12-4	TRBJ2-6	CASREFSGANVLTF
TRBV5-1	TRBJ2-5	CASSLAGQPQETQYF
TRBV9	TRBJ1-1	CASSVEGFTAMAAFF
TRBV27	TRBJ2-1	CAGSQGNEQFF
TRBV7-9	TRBJ1-2	CASSLEPGGLNYGYTF
TRBV20-1	TRBJ1-2	CSARGRVYYTF
TRBV5-1	TRBJ2-1	CASSLRQGTGNEQFF